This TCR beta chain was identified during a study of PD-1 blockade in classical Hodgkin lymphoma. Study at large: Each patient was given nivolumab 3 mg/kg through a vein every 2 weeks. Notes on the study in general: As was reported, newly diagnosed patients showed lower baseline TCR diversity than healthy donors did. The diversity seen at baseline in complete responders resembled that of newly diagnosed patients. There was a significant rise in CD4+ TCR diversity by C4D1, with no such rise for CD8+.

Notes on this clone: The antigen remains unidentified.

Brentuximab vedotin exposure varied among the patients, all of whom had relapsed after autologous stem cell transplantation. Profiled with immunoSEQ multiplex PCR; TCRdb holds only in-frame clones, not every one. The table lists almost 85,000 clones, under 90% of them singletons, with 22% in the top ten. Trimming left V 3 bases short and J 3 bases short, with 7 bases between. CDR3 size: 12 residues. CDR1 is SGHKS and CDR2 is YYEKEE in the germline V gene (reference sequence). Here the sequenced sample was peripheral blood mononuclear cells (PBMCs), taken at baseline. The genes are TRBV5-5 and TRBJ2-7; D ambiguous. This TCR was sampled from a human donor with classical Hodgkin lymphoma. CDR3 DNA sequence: TGTGCCAGCAGCTCGGACGGCTACGAGCAGTACTTC. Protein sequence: CASSSDGYEQYF. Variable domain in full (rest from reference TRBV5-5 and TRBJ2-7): DAGVTQSPTHLIKTRGQQVTLRCSPISGHKSVSWYQQVLGQGPQFIFQYYEKEERGRGNFPDRFSARQFPNYSSELNVNALLLGDSALYLCASSSDGYEQYFGPGTRLTVT.